This TCR beta chain was observed in a study of blood T cell repertoires in COVID-19. Germline assignment: CDR1 SGHRS and CDR2 YFSETQ. Between the trimmed V and J ends, which lost 4 bases and 5 bases, there was a span of 15 bases. This CDR3 is built from 15 residues. Produced via immunoSEQ multiplex PCR; TCRdb's table is partial and in-frame only. The sample shows around 120,000 clones, about 79% of them seen only once. The receptor was derived from a man between 65 and 85 years old with acute or convalescent COVID-19. The chain has TRBV5-1 and TRBJ1-4, with D perhaps TRBD1 (6 bases). Sequenced: peripheral blood. CDR3 in amino acids: CASSPPTGPNEKLFF. CDR3 DNA sequence: TGCGCCAGCAGCCCCCCGACAGGACCGAATGAAAAACTGTTTTTT. Variable domain in full (rest from reference TRBV5-1 and TRBJ1-4): KAGVTQTPRYLIKTRGQQVTLSCSPISGHRSVSWYQQTPGQGLQFLFEYFSETQRNKGNFPGRFSGRQFSNSRSEMNVSTLELGDSALYLCASSPPTGPNEKLFFGSGTQLSVL.